One and the same sample provided the 27 T cell receptor beta chains below, sequenced in a study of somatic mutations in cytotoxic T cells in rheumatoid arthritis. TCRdb's copy holds only in-frame clones and misses some; the assay was immunoSEQ multiplex PCR. Found here are 9,500 to 11,000 clones, 85% of them singletons; the top ten hold roughly 7.5%. The sample consisted of CD8+ T cells sorted from blood. The receptors were sampled from an adult with rheumatoid arthritis.

The chain recombines TRBV7-8 with TRBJ2-3; 11 nucleotides match TRBD2. The CDR3 extends over 19 amino acids. Trimming cost V 4 bases and J 0 bases; bases outside gene matches: 12. CDR1 SGHVS and CDR2 FQNEAQ come from the germline V gene. The CDR3 is CASSYPLELAGDSTDTQYF. In nucleotides, the CDR3 is TGTGCCAGCAGCTACCCGCTCGAACTAGCGGGGGATAGCACAGATACGCAGTATTTT.

The chain uses TRBV14 and TRBJ2-5; 12 bases map to TRBD2. There are 17 residues in the CDR3. Germline lookup yields CDR1 SGHDN and CDR2 FVKESK. With 1 base clipped from V and 0 bases from J, the junction kept 3 bases outside the gene matches. The DNA for the CDR3 is TGTGCCAGCAGCCAAGTCTGGACTAGCGGGAACCAAGAGACCCAGTACTTC. Protein: CASSQVWTSGNQETQYF.

This chain links TRBV19 with TRBJ1-1, with 7 bases fitting TRBD1. The length of the CDR3 is 14 residues. V shed 4 bases and J 3 bases; nucleotides not matched to a gene: 5. Germline V gene data show CDR1 as LNHDA and CDR2 as SQIVND (reference sequence). The CDR3 nucleotides read TGTGCCAGTAGTAGGAGACAGGGAGACACTGAAGCTTTCTTT. Translated: CASSRRQGDTEAFF.

This clone was seen just once. The V gene is TRBV13, the J gene TRBJ1-2, with TRBD1 as a possible D gene (5 bases). The CDR3 extends over 16 amino acids. Looked up from germline, CDR1 is PRHDT and CDR2 is FYEKMQ (reference sequence). The V end lost 0 bases, the J end lost 4 bases, and 15 bases lay between the germline ends. The CDR3, as DNA: TGTGCCAGCAGCTTAGGCCTCGGGGCAGGAACCTATGGCTACACCTTC. Amino acid sequence: CASSLGLGAGTYGYTF.

The CDR3 here is CASSHGLVGEQFF. CDR3 nucleotides: TGCGCCAGCAGCCACGGACTGGTGGGTGAGCAGTTCTTC. The chain joins TRBV23-1 to TRBJ2-1; maybe TRBD2 (5 bases). TRBV23-1 belongs to the ORF category, with a function that is uncertain. There are 13 residues in the CDR3. Trimming took off 6 bases at V and 9 bases at J, with 15 bases between the two ends.

This clone was seen once. The rearrangement links TRBV15 to TRBJ1-5; D is undetermined. This CDR3 is 16 amino acids long. Germline lookup yields CDR1 LNHNV and CDR2 YYDKDF (reference sequence). V was shortened by 3 bases and J by 3 bases, with 15 bases between the two germline ends. The CDR3 nucleotides are TGTGCCACCAGCAGGTCCCCTCCCAGTAACAATCAGCCCCAGCATTTT. Its protein is CATSRSPPSNNQPQHF.

The chain employs TRBV27 and TRBJ1-1; a possible D gene is TRBD1 (5 bases). V was clipped by 0 bases and J by 1 base, with 9 bases between them. This CDR3 is built from 15 residues. CDR1 and CDR2 from the germline V gene are MNHEY and SMNVEV (reference sequence). The CDR3 reads CASSLSRGGNTEAFF. DNA of the CDR3: TGTGCCAGCAGTTTATCGAGGGGTGGGAACACTGAAGCTTTCTTT.

This clone was seen only once. The chain recombines TRBV7-8 with TRBJ2-5, with TRBD1 as a possible D gene (6 bases). The CDR3 length is 12 residues. CDR1 SGHVS and CDR2 FQNEAQ come from the germline V gene. The ends were cut back, 5 bases at V and 5 bases at J, with 9 bases in the middle. CDR3 region: CASSGTRETQYF. Written as DNA, the CDR3 is TGTGCCAGCAGCGGGACAAGGGAGACCCAGTACTTC.

The chain uses TRBV6-4 and TRBJ1-6; perhaps TRBD1 as D (6 bases). The CDR3 has 13 amino acids. Trimming stripped 5 bases from V and 7 bases from J, with 9 bases between. CDR1 is MRHNA and CDR2 is SNTAGT in the germline V gene. The CDR3 nucleotides read TGTGCCAGCAGTCAGGACAGAAATTCACCCCTCCACTTT. As protein: CASSQDRNSPLHF.

The chain joins TRBV9 to TRBJ2-1; no firm D call. The CDR3 extends over 16 amino acids. Germline V gene sequence: CDR1 SGDLS, CDR2 YYNGEE. V gave up 4 bases and J gave up 4 bases, with 18 bases separating them. CDR3 amino acids: CASSPSLGITYNEQFF. CDR3 nucleotide sequence: TGTGCCAGCAGCCCATCCTTAGGCATAACTTACAATGAGCAGTTCTTC.

The V gene is TRBV9, the J gene TRBJ1-1, with 10 bases aligning to TRBD1. The CDR3 extends over 15 amino acids. Germline lookup yields CDR1 SGDLS and CDR2 YYNGEE. Trimming cost V 4 bases and J 5 bases; bases outside gene matches: 8. CDR3 nucleotides: TGTGCCAGCAGCACCACAGGACAGGGGGGAACTGAAGCTTTCTTT. Residues: CASSTTGQGGTEAFF. The entire variable domain, with the rest obtained from reference TRBV9 and TRBJ1-1, is as follows: DSGVTQTPKHLITATGQRVTLRCSPRSGDLSVYWYQQSLDQGLQFLIQYYNGEERAKGNILERFSAQQFPDLHSELNLSSLELGDSALYFCASSTTGQGGTEAFFGQGTRLTVV.

This rearrangement joins TRBV6-5 to TRBJ2-5, with D possibly being TRBD1 (6 bases). V was cut by 6 bases and J by 1 base, with 9 bases left in between. This CDR3 spans 13 amino acids. Germline loops: CDR1 MNHEY, CDR2 SVGAGI. The CDR3 region has the DNA TGTGCCAGCAGGACAGGCCTCCAAGAGACCCAGTACTTC. Amino acids: CASRTGLQETQYF.

This sequence joins TRBV25-1 and TRBJ1-2, with 9 bases identical to TRBD1. Germline CDR1 reads MGHDK; CDR2 reads SYGVNS. This CDR3 has 16 residues. With V trimmed by 5 bases and J by 2 bases, 9 bases remained unmatched. For the CDR3, the DNA is TGTGCCAGCAGTCGGGGGACAGGGCGGTACAACTATGGCTACACCTTC. This encodes CASSRGTGRYNYGYTF.

In this sample, this clone turned up a few times. The chain uses TRBV11-2 and TRBJ1-2; no reliable D call. The CDR3 covers 12 residues. The V end lost 7 bases, the J end lost 10 bases, and 16 bases lay between the germline ends. The germline V gene encodes CDR1 SGHAT and CDR2 FQNNGV. The CDR3 nucleotides are TGTGCCAGCACCCCTGGCGGGGAAGACTACACCTTC. Amino acid sequence: CASTPGGEDYTF.

In DNA, the CDR3 is TGTGCCACCAGCAGACCACAGGGGGTGTTCTATGGCTACACCTTC. Its translation: CATSRPQGVFYGYTF. The chain employs TRBV15 and TRBJ1-2; 8 nucleotides align to TRBD1. Looked up from germline, CDR1 is LNHNV and CDR2 is YYDKDF (reference sequence). V dropped 2 bases and J dropped 4; count of bases not matched to a gene: 6. CDR3 length: 15 amino acids.

V gene TRBV15 combines with J gene TRBJ1-2; TRBD1 is a possible D gene (5 bases). V was clipped by 11 bases and J by 4 bases, with 20 bases between them. CDR1 and CDR2 (germline): LNHNV, YYDKDF (reference sequence). CDR3 length: 14 amino acids. The CDR3 coding sequence is TGTGCCGCCGCCGGGACTTTGAATCTCTATGGCTACACCTTC. As protein: CAAAGTLNLYGYTF. The whole variable domain, remainder taken from reference TRBV15 and TRBJ1-2, is DAMVIQNPRYQVTQFGKPVTLSCSQTLNHNVMYWYQQKSSQAPKLLFHYYDKDFNNEADTPDNFQSRRPNTSFCFLDIRSPGLGDTAMYLCAAAGTLNLYGYTFGSGTRLTVV.

The chain employs TRBV9 and TRBJ1-2, with D unresolved. V gave up 5 bases and J gave up 5 bases, with 4 bases separating them. The CDR3 is 10 residues long. Germline lookup yields CDR1 SGDLS and CDR2 YYNGEE. The CDR3 bases are TGTGCCAGCAGGGGTTATGGCTACACCTTC. Protein product: CASRGYGYTF.

The chain couples TRBV11-2 to TRBJ1-1, with 7 positions matching TRBD1. V shed 2 bases and J 6 bases; nucleotides not matched to a gene: 6. The length of the CDR3 is 14 residues. Germline V CDR1 and CDR2: SGHAT, FQNNGV. The CDR3 nucleotides are TGTGCCAGCAGCTTATGGAGGGGGCGTCCTGAAGCTTTCTTT. This encodes CASSLWRGRPEAFF.

The V gene is TRBV15, the J gene TRBJ1-4; D is possibly TRBD1 (6 bases). Germline V CDR1 and CDR2: LNHNV, YYDKDF (reference sequence). This CDR3 is 16 amino acids long. Trimming stripped 2 bases from V and 8 bases from J, with 18 bases between. Here the CDR3 DNA reads TGTGCCACCAGCAGATTACGGGGGGGGCGTGGAGAAAAACTGTTTTTT. Translated, it gives CATSRLRGGRGEKLFF.

This clone was seen a few times. The rearrangement uses TRBV12-5 and TRBJ1-2; D is ambiguous. This CDR3 contains 16 residues. CDR1 is LGHNT, CDR2 FRNRAP, per germline. The V gene lost 0 bases and the J gene lost 0 bases, with 11 bases spanning the gap. CDR3 in amino acids: CASGLVVAASNYGYTF. CDR3 bases: TGTGCTAGTGGTTTGGTAGTGGCAGCGTCTAACTATGGCTACACCTTC. Full variable domain (remainder filled in from reference TRBV12-5 and TRBJ1-2): DARVTQTPRHKVTEMGQEVTMRCQPILGHNTVFWYRQTMMQGLELLAYFRNRAPLDDSGMPKDRFSAEMPDATLATLKIQPSEPRDSAVYFCASGLVVAASNYGYTFGSGTRLTVV.

The chain recombines TRBV5-1 with TRBJ1-1; no clear D. V shed 0 bases and J shed 1 base, with 7 bases lying between them. The CDR3 totals 14 residues. The germline gives CDR1 SGHRS, CDR2 YFSETQ. The CDR3 DNA reads as TGCGCCAGCAGCTTGGATTGGGGGAACACTGAAGCTTTCTTT. This translates into CASSLDWGNTEAFF.

The J gene is TRBJ1-1, the V gene TRBV4-1, with 7 bases aligning to TRBD1. With 4 bases clipped from V and 2 bases from J, the junction kept 10 bases outside the gene matches. In germline, CDR1 is MGHRA, CDR2 YSYEKL. This CDR3 comprises 16 residues. The CDR3 sequence is CASSPHPGQRNTEAFF. CDR3 in DNA: TGCGCCAGCAGCCCCCATCCGGGACAGCGAAACACTGAAGCTTTCTTT.

The rearrangement links TRBV2 to TRBJ2-2; tentatively, D is TRBD1 or TRBD2 (6 bases each). The V end was cut by 1 base, the J end by 7 bases, with 13 bases between. This CDR3 contains 15 residues. Germline CDR1 reads SNHLY; CDR2 reads FYNNEI. The CDR3 here is CASSEDYRGDGELFF. The CDR3 bases are TGTGCCAGCAGTGAAGATTATAGGGGGGACGGGGAGCTGTTTTTT.

The chain combines TRBV4-1 with TRBJ2-1; 12 bases agree with TRBD2. The CDR3 is 16 amino acids. CDR1 MGHRA and CDR2 YSYEKL come from the germline V gene. Unmatched junction bases numbered 3, after V lost 3 bases and J lost 3 bases. CDR3 sequence: CASSQPSGRDYNEQFF. In nucleotides, the CDR3 is TGCGCCAGCAGCCAGCCTAGCGGGAGGGACTACAATGAGCAGTTCTTC.

As DNA, the CDR3 is TGTGCCAGCAGGCCCTTCAGTGATGGCTACACCTTC. Translated: CASRPFSDGYTF. This chain connects TRBV2 to TRBJ1-2; D not certain. The CDR3 loop spans 12 amino acids. Trimming pared 6 bases from V and 6 bases from J, leaving 11 bases between. Per the germline V gene, CDR1 is SNHLY and CDR2 is FYNNEI.

The CDR3 nucleotides read TGTGCCAGCAGCTTTATCTCCGGGAGAGTGGCCGGGGAGCTGTTTTTT. Translated, it gives CASSFISGRVAGELFF. The chain has TRBV5-8 and TRBJ2-2, with D perhaps matching TRBD2 (6 bases). This CDR3 has 16 amino acids. Germline loops: CDR1 SGHTS, CDR2 YDEGEE. V was trimmed by 2 bases and J by 6 bases, leaving 17 bases between them.

V is TRBV5-1 and J is TRBJ2-1; D possibly uses TRBD1 or TRBD2 (5 bases each). The germline CDR1 and CDR2 sequences are SGHRS and YFSETQ. This CDR3 has 13 residues. The V end lost 7 bases, the J end lost 8 bases, and 16 bases lay between the germline ends. The DNA for the CDR3 is TGCGCCAGCGGGGTGGGGCTCGGGGATGAGCAGTTCTTC. It translates to CASGVGLGDEQFF. The variable domain in full, completed from reference TRBV5-1 and TRBJ2-1, reads KAGVTQTPRYLIKTRGQQVTLSCSPISGHRSVSWYQQTPGQGLQFLFEYFSETQRNKGNFPGRFSGRQFSNSRSEMNVSTLELGDSALYLCASGVGLGDEQFFGPGTRLTVL.